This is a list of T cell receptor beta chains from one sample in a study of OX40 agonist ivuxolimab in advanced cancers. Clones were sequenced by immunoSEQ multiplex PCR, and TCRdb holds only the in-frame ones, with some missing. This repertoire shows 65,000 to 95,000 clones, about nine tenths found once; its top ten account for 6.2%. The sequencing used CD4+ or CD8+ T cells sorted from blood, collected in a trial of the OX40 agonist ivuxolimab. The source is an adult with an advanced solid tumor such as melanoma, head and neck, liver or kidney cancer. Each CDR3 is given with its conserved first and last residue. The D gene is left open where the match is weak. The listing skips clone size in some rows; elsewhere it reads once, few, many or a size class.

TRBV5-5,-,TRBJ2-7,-,TGTGCCAGCAGCTTGGGCGTAGGGACGGCCTACGAGCAGTACTTC,CASSLGVGTAYEQYF
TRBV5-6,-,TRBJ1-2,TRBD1,TGTGCCAGCAGACAATACCGGGACAGGGTGGAATCCGGCTACACCTTC,CASRQYRDRVESGYTF
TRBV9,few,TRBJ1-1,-,TGTGCCAGCAGCCCTGCTGGGGATAACACTGAAGCTTTCTTT,CASSPAGDNTEAFF
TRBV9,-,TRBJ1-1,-,TGTGCCAGCAGCGCCGCTCTAAGTACGGGGAAGGCTGTGAACACTGAAGCTTTCTTT,CASSAALSTGKAVNTEAFF
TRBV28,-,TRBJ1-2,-,TGTGCCAGCAGTTCAGGGGCCGCCCCTTCTAACTATGGCTACACCTTC,CASSSGAAPSNYGYTF
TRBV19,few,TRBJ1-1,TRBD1,TGTGCCAGTACCAGGGGACAGCAGAACACTGAAGCTTTCTTT,CASTRGQQNTEAFF
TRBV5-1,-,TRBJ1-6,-,TGCGCCAGCAGTACGGGATCGGCGGATTCACCCCTCCACTTT,CASSTGSADSPLHF
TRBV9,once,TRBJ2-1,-,TGTGCCAGCAGCCCTCACCTGGAGGGGGACTACAATGAGCAGTTCTTC,CASSPHLEGDYNEQFF
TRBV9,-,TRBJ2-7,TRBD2,TGTGCCAGCAGCCCAAGCGGGAGGGCCTTCGAGCAGTACTTC,CASSPSGRAFEQYF
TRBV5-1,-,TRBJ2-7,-,TGCGCCAGCAGCTTGTTCAGCGCTGCAGTCTCCTACGAGCAGTACTTC,CASSLFSAAVSYEQYF
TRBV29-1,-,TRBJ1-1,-,TGCAGCGTTGAAACCCCGACCACCGAGAACACTGAAGCTTTCTTT,CSVETPTTENTEAFF
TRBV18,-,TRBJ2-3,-,TGTGCCAGCTCACCATTAGATACGCAGTATTTT,CASSPLDTQYF
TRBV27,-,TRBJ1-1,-,TGTGCCAGCAGTTTATCGGGTGGGAACACTGAAGCTTTCTTT,CASSLSGGNTEAFF
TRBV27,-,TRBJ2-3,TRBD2,TGTGCCAGCAGTTTAATTAGCGGGGGGGCTGAAACGCAGTATTTT,CASSLISGGAETQYF
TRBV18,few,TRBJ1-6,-,TGTGCCAGCTCCCCAGTGGGGGATTCACCCCTCCACTTT,CASSPVGDSPLHF
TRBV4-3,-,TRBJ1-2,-,TGCGCCAGCAGCCAAGGTTCGGGGCTGCCCCTGGGCTACACCTTC,CASSQGSGLPLGYTF
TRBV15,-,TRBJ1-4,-,TGTGCCACCAGCAGAGAGGGTCGATTAGGTGAAAAACTGTTTTTT,CATSREGRLGEKLFF
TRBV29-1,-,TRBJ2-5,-,TGCAGCGTTGAAAAGGGTTCGGAGACCCAGTACTTC,CSVEKGSETQYF
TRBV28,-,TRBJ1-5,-,TGTGCCACCTCACGGGCCCGGGGTCCCAATCAGCCCCAGCATTTT,CATSRARGPNQPQHF
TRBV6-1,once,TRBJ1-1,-,TGTGCCAGCAGTGCGCCGGCCGGGGCGCCCACTGAAGCTTTCTTT,CASSAPAGAPTEAFF
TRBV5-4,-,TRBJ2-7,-,TGTGCCAGCAGCTTGTTTGCAGTCTCCTACGAGCAGTACTTC,CASSLFAVSYEQYF
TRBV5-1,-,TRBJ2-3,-,TGCGCCAGCAGCTGGGCGGGGAGTAGCACAGATACGCAGTATTTT,CASSWAGSSTDTQYF
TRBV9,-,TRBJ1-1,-,TGTGCCAGCAGCGTAGCTGGGACTATTAACACTGAAGCTTTCTTT,CASSVAGTINTEAFF
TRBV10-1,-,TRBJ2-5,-,TGCGCCAGCAGTGAGTCGTTTAGAGAGACCCAGTACTTC,CASSESFRETQYF
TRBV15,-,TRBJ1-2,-,TGTGCCACCAGCAGAGCCCTACAGAGTAACTATGGCTACACCTTC,CATSRALQSNYGYTF
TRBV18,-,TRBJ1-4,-,TGTGCCAGCTCACCGGTTACAGGCTCTAATGAAAAACTGTTTTTT,CASSPVTGSNEKLFF
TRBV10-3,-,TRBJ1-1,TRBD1,TGTGCCATCAGGGGACAGGCCGAAGCTTTCTTT,CAIRGQAEAFF
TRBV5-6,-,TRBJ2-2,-,TGTGCCAGCAGCATGGTGAACGGGGAGCTGTTTTTT,CASSMVNGELFF
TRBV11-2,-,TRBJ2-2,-,TGTGCCAGCAGCCGGGACTTCAGGGAGCTGTTTTTT,CASSRDFRELFF
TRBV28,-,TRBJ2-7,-,TGTGCCAGCAGTTTGGAGGGATACGAGCAGTACTTC,CASSLEGYEQYF
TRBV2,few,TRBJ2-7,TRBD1,TGTGCCAGCAGCATAACAGGGGGCAGGGAGCAGTACTTC,CASSITGGREQYF
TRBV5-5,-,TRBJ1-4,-,TGTGCCAGCAGCGCGACAGGCTATAATGAAAAACTGTTTTTT,CASSATGYNEKLFF
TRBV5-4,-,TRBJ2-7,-,TGTGCCAGCAGCCCGGGCGAGGGCGAGCAGTACTTC,CASSPGEGEQYF
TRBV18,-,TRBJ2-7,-,TGTGCCAGCTCTTCAGCACGGGGCGAGCAGTACTTC,CASSSARGEQYF
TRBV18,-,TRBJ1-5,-,TGTGCCAGCTCACCCTCGGACAGCTCGCCCCAGCATTTT,CASSPSDSSPQHF
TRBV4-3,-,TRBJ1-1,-,TGCGCCAGCAGCCAAGATCCTCGACAGGAAGCTTTCTTT,CASSQDPRQEAFF
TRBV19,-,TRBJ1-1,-,TGTGCCAGTAGCAGCGGGGGTCGTCCTGAAGCTTTCTTT,CASSSGGRPEAFF
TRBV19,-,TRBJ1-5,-,TGTGCCAGTAGTATCCAAAGGGGCGGTGGTGGCAATCAGCCCCAGCATTTT,CASSIQRGGGGNQPQHF
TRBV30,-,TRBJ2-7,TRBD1,TGTGCCTGGAGTGTACCAGGGGGCGGTTACGAGCAGTACTTC,CAWSVPGGGYEQYF
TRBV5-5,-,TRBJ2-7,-,TGTGCCAGCAGCCCCGGACGGATATACGAGCAGTACTTC,CASSPGRIYEQYF
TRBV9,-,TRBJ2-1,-,TGTGCCAGCTTGGGCTCCGGAAATGAGCAGTTCTTC,CASLGSGNEQFF
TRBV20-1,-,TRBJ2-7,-,TGCAGTGCTACCCCTAGCGAGCAGTACTTC,CSATPSEQYF